Here is one TCR beta chain with its context. Germline V gives CDR1 SEHNR, CDR2 FQNEAQ (reference sequence). There are 13 residues in the CDR3. V was trimmed by 3 bases and J by 1 base, leaving 6 bases between them. This sample was taken from a study of blood T cell repertoires in COVID-19. Study-wide context: In each case, the material was cDNA or gDNA derived from T cells, B-cell-depleted T cells, or PBMCs.

In the original analysis: Researchers report that nucleated cell counts were estimated from reference gene primer amplification. The repertoire was sequenced with immunoSEQ multiplex PCR; TCRdb's copy has only in-frame clones and lacks some. The V and J calls and clone size were taken over from that table, and D and trimming were inferred from the DNA. Of 100,000 to 150,000 clones in the sample, about 81% were seen once. Sequences were obtained from peripheral blood. The sequence came from a woman in her 50s with acute or convalescent COVID-19. The chain uses TRBV7-9 and TRBJ1-1, with a weak D call TRBD1 (5 bases). CDR3: CASSFQGNTEAFF. The CDR3 coding sequence is TGTGCCAGCAGCTTTCAGGGGAACACTGAAGCTTTCTTT. Full variable domain (rest looked up from reference TRBV7-9 and TRBJ1-1): DTGVSQNPRHKITKRGQNVTFRCDPISEHNRLYWYRQTLGQGPEFLTYFQNEAQLEKSRLLSDRFSAERPKGSFSTLEIQRTEQGDSAMYLCASSFQGNTEAFFGQGTRLTVV.